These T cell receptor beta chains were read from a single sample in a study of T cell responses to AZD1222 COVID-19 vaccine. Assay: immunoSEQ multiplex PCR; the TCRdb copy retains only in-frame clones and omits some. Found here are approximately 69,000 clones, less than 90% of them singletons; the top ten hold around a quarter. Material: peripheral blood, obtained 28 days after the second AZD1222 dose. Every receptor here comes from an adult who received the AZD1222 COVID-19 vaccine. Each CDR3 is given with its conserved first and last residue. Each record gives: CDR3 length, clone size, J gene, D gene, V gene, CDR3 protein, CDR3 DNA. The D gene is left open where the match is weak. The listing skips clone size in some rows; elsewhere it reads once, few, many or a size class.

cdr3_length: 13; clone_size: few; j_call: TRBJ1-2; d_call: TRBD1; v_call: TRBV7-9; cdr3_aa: CASSPGGSYGYTF; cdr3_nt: TGTGCCAGCAGCCCAGGGGGGAGCTATGGCTACACCTTC
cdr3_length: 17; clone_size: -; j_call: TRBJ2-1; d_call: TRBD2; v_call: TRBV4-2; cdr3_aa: CASSQGTSGRSVDEQFF; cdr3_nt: TGTGCCAGCAGCCAGGGGACTAGCGGGAGATCGGTAGATGAGCAGTTCTTC
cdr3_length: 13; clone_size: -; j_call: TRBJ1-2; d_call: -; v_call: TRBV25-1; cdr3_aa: CASRDQVSYGYTF; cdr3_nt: TGTGCCAGCAGGGACCAGGTATCCTATGGCTACACCTTC
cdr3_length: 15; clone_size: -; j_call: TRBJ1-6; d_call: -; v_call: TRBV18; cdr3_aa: CASSPPSVDNSPLHF; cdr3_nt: TGTGCCAGCTCACCACCGTCCGTGGATAATTCACCCCTCCACTTT
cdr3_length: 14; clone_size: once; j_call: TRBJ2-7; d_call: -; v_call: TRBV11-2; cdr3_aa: CASSLVREPSEQYF; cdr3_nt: TGTGCCAGCAGCTTAGTACGGGAGCCCTCCGAGCAGTACTTC
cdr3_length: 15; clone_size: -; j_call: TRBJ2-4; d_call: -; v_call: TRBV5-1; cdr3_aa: CASSRDSEAKNIQYF; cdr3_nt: TGCGCCAGCAGCCGGGACTCCGAAGCCAAAAACATTCAGTACTTC
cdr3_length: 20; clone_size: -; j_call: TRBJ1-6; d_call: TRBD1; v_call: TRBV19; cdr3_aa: CASSIKAGTGMADGNSPLHF; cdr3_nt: TGTGCCAGTAGTATCAAAGCCGGGACAGGGATGGCGGATGGTAATTCACCCCTCCACTTT
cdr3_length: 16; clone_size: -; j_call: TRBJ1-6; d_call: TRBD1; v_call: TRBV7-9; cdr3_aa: CASNLRDRGWNSPLHF; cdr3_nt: TGTGCCAGCAATCTCCGGGACAGGGGTTGGAATTCACCCCTCCACTTT
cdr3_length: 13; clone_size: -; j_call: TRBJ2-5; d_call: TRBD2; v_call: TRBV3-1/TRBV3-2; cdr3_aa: CASSQGGGVTQYF; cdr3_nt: TGTGCCAGCAGCCAAGGGGGAGGGGTGACCCAGTACTTC
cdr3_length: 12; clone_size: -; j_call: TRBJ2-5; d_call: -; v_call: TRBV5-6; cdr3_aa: CASSFYQETQYF; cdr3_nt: TGTGCCAGCAGTTTCTACCAAGAGACCCAGTACTTC
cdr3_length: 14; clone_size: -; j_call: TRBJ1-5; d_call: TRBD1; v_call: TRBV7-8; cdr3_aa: CASSRQGSNQPQHF; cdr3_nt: TGTGCCAGCAGCCGACAGGGGTCGAATCAGCCCCAGCATTTT
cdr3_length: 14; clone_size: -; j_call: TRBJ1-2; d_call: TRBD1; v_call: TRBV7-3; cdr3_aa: CASSEGTGGLGYTF; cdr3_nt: TGTGCCAGCAGCGAGGGGACAGGGGGGCTTGGCTACACCTTC
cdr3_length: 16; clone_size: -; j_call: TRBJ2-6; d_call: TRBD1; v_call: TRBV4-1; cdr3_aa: CASSHGQGAGANVLTF; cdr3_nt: TGCGCCAGCAGCCACGGACAGGGGGCTGGGGCCAACGTCCTGACTTTC
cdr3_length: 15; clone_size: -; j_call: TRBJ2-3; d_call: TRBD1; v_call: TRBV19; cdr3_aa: CASSILTGGGNTQYF; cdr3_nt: TGTGCCAGTAGTATACTGACAGGGGGCGGGAATACGCAGTATTTT
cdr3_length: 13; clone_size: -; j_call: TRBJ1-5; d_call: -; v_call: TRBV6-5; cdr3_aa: CASSYRRNQPQHF; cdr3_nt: TGTGCCAGCAGTTACCGCAGAAATCAGCCCCAGCATTTT
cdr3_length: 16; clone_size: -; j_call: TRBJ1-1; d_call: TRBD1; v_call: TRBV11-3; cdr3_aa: CASSSTGGAWDTEAFF; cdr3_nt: TGTGCCAGCAGCTCTACAGGGGGCGCGTGGGACACTGAAGCTTTCTTT
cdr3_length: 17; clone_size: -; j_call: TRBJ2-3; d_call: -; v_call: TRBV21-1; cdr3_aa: CASSKGSRGRLTDTQYF; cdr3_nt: TGTGCCAGCAGCAAAGGCTCCAGGGGGCGCCTCACAGATACGCAGTATTTT
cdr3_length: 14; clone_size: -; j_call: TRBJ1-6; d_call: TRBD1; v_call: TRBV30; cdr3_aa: CAWSEAGGHSPLHF; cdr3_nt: TGTGCCTGGAGTGAGGCAGGGGGCCATTCACCCCTCCACTTT
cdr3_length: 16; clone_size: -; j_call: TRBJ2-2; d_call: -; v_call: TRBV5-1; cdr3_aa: CASSLAASLGTGELFF; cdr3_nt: TGCGCCAGCAGCTTGGCAGCCAGCCTGGGGACCGGGGAGCTGTTTTTT
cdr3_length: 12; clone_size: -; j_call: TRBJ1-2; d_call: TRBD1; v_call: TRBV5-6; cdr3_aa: CASSRGDRRYTF; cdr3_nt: TGTGCCAGCAGCAGAGGGGACAGGCGCTACACCTTC
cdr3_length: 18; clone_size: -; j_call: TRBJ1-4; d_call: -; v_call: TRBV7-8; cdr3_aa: CASSLNPPVGRDNEKLFF; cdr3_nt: TGTGCCAGCAGCTTGAATCCCCCGGTAGGCAGGGATAATGAAAAACTGTTTTTT
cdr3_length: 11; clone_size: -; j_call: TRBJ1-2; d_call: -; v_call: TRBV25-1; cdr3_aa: CASSEFGGYTF; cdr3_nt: TGTGCCAGCAGTGAATTTGGTGGCTACACCTTC